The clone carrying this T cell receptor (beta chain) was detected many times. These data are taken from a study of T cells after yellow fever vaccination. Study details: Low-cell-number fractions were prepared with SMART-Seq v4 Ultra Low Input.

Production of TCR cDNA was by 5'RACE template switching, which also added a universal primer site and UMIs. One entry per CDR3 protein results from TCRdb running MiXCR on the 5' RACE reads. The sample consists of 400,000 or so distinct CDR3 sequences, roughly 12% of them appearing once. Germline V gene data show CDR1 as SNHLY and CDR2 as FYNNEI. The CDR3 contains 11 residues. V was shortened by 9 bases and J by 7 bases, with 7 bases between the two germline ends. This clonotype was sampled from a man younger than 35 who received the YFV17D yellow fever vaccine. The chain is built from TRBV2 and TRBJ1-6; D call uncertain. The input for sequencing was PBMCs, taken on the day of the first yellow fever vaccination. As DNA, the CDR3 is TGTGCCAGTGAACTCAATTCACCCCTCCACTTT. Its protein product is CASELNSPLHF.